Sequencing of this TCR beta chain was carried out in a study of blood T cell repertoires in COVID-19. Across the study: Samples came from the United States, Italy and Spain, spanning acute and convalescent COVID-19.

Germline values: CDR1 SEHNR, CDR2 FQNEAQ (reference sequence). This CDR3 has 13 residues. Trimming shortened V by 5 bases and J by 8 bases, and 13 bases separated the two germline ends. Authors' processing steps: Quantification of nucleated cells was approximated via reference gene primer amplification. TCRdb's table, derived via immunoSEQ multiplex PCR, lists solely in-frame clones and lacks some. D and trimming were read from the DNA, whereas the V and J calls and clone size are those reported in that table. The sample records 70,000 to 85,000 clones, around 80% being singletons. The sequencing sample was made of peripheral blood. V usage is TRBV7-9 and J usage is TRBJ1-3; the D gene is possibly TRBD1 (5 bases). This receptor was identified in an elderly man with acute or convalescent COVID-19. The CDR3 DNA is TGTGCCAGCAGCCGGACACAGGCGGACACCATATATTTT. It encodes CASSRTQADTIYF.